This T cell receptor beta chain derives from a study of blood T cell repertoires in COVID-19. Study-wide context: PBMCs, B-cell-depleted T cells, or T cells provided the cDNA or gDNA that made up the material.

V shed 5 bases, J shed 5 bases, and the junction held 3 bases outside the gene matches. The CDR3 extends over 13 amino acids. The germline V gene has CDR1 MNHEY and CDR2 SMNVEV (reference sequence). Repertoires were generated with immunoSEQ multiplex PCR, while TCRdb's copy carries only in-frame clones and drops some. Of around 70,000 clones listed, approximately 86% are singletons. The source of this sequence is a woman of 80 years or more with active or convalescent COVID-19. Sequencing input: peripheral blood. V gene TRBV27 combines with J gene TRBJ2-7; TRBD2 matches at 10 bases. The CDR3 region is CASSKREGDEQYF. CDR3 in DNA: TGTGCCAGCAGTAAGCGGGAGGGAGACGAGCAGTACTTC.